A single T cell receptor gamma chain is shown here with its context. It has no known antigen specificity. Base qualities are not provided; no much larger clone lies one nucleotide away. The identical CDR3 is also encoded by other nucleotide sequences in the sample. RNA extraction was performed with the RNeasy mini kit, and reverse transcription was done with Superscript III. Multiplex PCR was used to generate CDR3 amplicons, with pooled V-gene forward primers and a constant-region reverse primer carrying Illumina adaptor overhangs. After gel purification, the amplicons were indexed with Nextera index primers over roughly 8 extra PCR cycles and then purified using AMPure XP beads. Sequencing of the libraries was done on an Illumina MiSeq using paired-end 250 bp reads, dual indexing and a roughly 20% PhiX spike-in. In the original analysis: FastQC was used to quality check the reads, while ea-utils fastq-join merged the TRG read pairs. Sequences were annotated with IMGT/HighV-QUEST, keeping only productive sequences with unambiguous V-gene assignment; clonotypes were defined by identical CDR3 sequence. For downstream analysis, the tools were VDJtools 1.1.1, tcR 2.2.3, Treemap and vegan Shannon diversity in R 3.4.4. Public reads were reanalyzed in TCRdb with CATT, and rows carrying the same DNA were merged afterwards. The V and J calls come from TCRdb's annotation, not from the publication. Counted in this sample were about 36,000 gamma-chain clones; around 20% of them appeared once. Around 2% of the sample is held by the ten biggest clonotypes.

This record belongs to a study of Vδ1+ human thymocytes (dated 2018 in TCRdb). For context, the study as a whole: As a data resource, the study described the mRNA-level TRG and TRD CDR3 repertoires of highly purified Vdelta1+ thymocytes obtained from young children. Earlier work had validated the multiplex-based CDR3 amplicon strategy against 5'RACE-based methods for generating CDR3 amplicons. Overall results and qualifications from the work: The use of highly purified populations and single-cell validation was advised by the authors, since misinterpretation of bulk repertoire data could be caused by unexpected Vdelta2 sequences. Donors did not cluster by age or sex, so the analyses were not stratified by age or sex. Many TRG clonotypes were shared between donors (up to roughly 6.9x10^3), whereas TRD repertoires were essentially private (max about 100 shared). Even though sort purity was high, about 20% of thymic TRD sequences were Vdelta2 (and few were Vdelta3), which was not the case for the peripheral blood Vdelta1+ controls. Unlike the oligoclonal repertoires in peripheral blood, the thymic TRG and TRD repertoires appeared highly polyclonal, with Gaussian CDR3 length distributions.

Thymic samples were depleted of alphabeta T cells, then CD3+ TCRVdelta1+ TCRVdelta2- thymocytes were FACS-sorted. The purity of the sorted Vdelta1+ thymocytes fell between about 98% and 99.6%. Thymic specimens were obtained from about 8 paediatric patients, aged from 5 days to 15 months, who were undergoing corrective cardiac surgery. The thymic tissue was dispersed, and mononuclear cells were isolated using a Histopaque-1077 density gradient. For staining, the antibodies used were anti-TCRVdelta1 clone TS8.2, anti-TCRVdelta2 clone B6, anti-CD3 clone HIT3a and anti-TCRalphabeta clone IP26. V trim: 2 bases; J trim: 10 bases; unmatched bases: 5. From the cysteine up to the phenylalanine, the CDR3 has a length of 11 residues. Only the CDR3 region is kept as DNA, spanning 33 bases read in frame from base 1. From a lookup of the germline V gene, CDR1 and CDR2 are VENAVY and YDSYNSRV.

The TCR comes from a girl under three years old who had congenital heart surgery. Sample: Vdelta1+ gamma-delta thymocytes from the thymus. The label giving this sample's cell subset or site can be read as: FACS-sorted CD3+ TCRalphabeta- TCRVdelta1+ TCRVdelta2- thymocytes. The sequence joins TRGV8 to TRGJ1 or TRGJ2. CDR3 reads: CATWDIGKKLF. The nucleotide sequence reads as follows: TGTGCCACCTGGGATATTGGCAAGAAACTCTTT.